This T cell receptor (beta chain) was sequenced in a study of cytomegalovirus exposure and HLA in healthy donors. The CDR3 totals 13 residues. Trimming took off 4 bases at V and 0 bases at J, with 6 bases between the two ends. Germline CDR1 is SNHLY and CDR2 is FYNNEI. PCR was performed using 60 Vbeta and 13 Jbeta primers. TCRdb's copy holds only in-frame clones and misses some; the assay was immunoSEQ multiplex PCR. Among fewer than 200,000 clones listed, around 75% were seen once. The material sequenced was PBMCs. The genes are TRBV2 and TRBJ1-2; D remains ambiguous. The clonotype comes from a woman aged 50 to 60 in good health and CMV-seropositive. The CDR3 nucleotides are TGTGCCAGCAGTGTTTCGGCTAACTATGGCTACACCTTC. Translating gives CASSVSANYGYTF.